This T cell receptor beta chain emerged from a study of regulatory T cells in long-lasting Graves disease. The time point: newly diagnosed GD, antithyroid drugs for less than 3 months. Isolated PBMC RNA provided the starting material for the TCR library. The CDR3 runs to 18 residues. The V gene's germline CDR1 is MDHEN and CDR2 SYDVKM. Trimming stripped 2 bases from V and 3 bases from J, with 19 bases between. This clonotype appeared many times. With iRepertoire HTBI primers and Arm-PCR of CDR3 regions, TCR beta libraries were built. MiXCR, run by TCRdb on the multiplex PCR reads, gives a single entry per CDR3 protein. The sample has over 450,000 distinct CDR3 sequences; about 12% are singletons. The sample was also linked to a second study, of T cells in Graves' hyperthyroidism and ophthalmopathy. As that report states: Most thyroid-expanded clonotypes above 0.001 were also found in blood.

The rearrangement joins TRBV28 to TRBJ1-4, with D tentatively TRBD1 (6 bases). This specimen consisted of peripheral blood mononuclear cells (PBMCs), obtained at new diagnosis, from a patient treated with antithyroid drugs. This receptor was identified in a woman aged 25-40 years with Graves disease. CDR3 DNA sequence: TGTGCCAGCAGTTTACTTTCGGACAGAATCATCGCTAATGAAAAACTGTTTTTT. Translating it yields CASSLLSDRIIANEKLFF.